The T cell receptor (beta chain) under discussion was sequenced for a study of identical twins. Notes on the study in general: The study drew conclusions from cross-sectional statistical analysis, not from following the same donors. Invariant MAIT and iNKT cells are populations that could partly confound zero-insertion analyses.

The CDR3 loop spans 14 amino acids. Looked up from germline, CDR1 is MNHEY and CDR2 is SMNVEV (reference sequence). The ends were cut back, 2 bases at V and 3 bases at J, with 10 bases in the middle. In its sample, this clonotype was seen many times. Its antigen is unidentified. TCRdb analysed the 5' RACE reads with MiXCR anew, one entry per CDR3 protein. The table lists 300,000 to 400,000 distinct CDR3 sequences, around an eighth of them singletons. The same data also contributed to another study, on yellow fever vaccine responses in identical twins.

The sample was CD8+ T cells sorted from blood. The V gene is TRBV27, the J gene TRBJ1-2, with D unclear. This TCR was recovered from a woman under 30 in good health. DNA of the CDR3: TGTGCCAGCAGTTTAGTTTTCCCCCACTATGGCTACACCTTC. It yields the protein CASSLVFPHYGYTF.